A single sample gave rise to the 24 T cell receptor beta chains below, sequenced in a study of T cell responses to AZD1222 COVID-19 vaccine. Here immunoSEQ multiplex PCR was the method, and the copy in TCRdb shows in-frame clones only, minus some. The sample contains approximately 70,000 clones, roughly four fifths of which appear only once. The specimen was peripheral blood, collected on day 0 of AZD1222 vaccination. The receptors come from an adult in good health.

The chain is built from TRBV5-1 and TRBJ1-4, with D hard to call. This CDR3 is 17 amino acids long. The V end was cut by 0 bases, the J end by 0 bases, with 12 bases between. Germline V gives CDR1 SGHRS, CDR2 YFSETQ. CDR3 sequence (DNA): TGCGCCAGCAGCTTGGCCCCCCAGATTGCAACTAATGAAAAACTGTTTTTT. It codes for CASSLAPQIATNEKLFF.

This chain joins TRBV27 and TRBJ2-3, with 7 bases matching TRBD2. This CDR3 is 17 amino acids long. CDR1 MNHEY and CDR2 SMNVEV come from the germline V gene (reference sequence). V trimming: 2 bases; J trimming: 2 bases; junction bases outside the gene matches: 10. Here the CDR3 reads CASSLIFTGGSTDTQYF. CDR3 bases: TGTGCCAGCAGTTTAATCTTCACGGGGGGATCCACAGATACGCAGTATTTT.

The genes are TRBV3-1 (or the pseudogene TRBV3-2) and TRBJ2-7, with a possible D match to TRBD2 (5 bases). Germline V gene data show CDR1 as LGHDT and CDR2 as YNNKEL (reference sequence). V was clipped by 0 bases and J by 9 bases, with 18 bases between them. This CDR3 is built from 15 residues. CDR3 amino acids: CASSQEAAGPTRQYF. DNA of the CDR3: TGTGCCAGCAGCCAAGAGGCCGCGGGCCCTACGCGGCAGTACTTC.

The CDR3: CASPGLAGGLYSYNEQFF. The CDR3 DNA is TGTGCCAGCCCGGGACTAGCGGGGGGCCTCTACTCCTACAATGAGCAGTTCTTC. The chain employs TRBV14 and TRBJ2-1, with 15 positions matching TRBD2. In germline, CDR1 is SGHDN, CDR2 FVKESK. V trimming: 8 bases; J trimming: 0 bases; junction bases outside the gene matches: 8. The CDR3 spans 18 residues.

This rearrangement joins TRBV11-3 to TRBJ1-1; D may be TRBD1 (6 bases). V gave up 2 bases and J gave up 8 bases, with 18 bases separating them. The germline CDR1 and CDR2 sequences are SGHNT and YENEEA. The CDR3 is 15 amino acids. DNA of the CDR3: TGTGCCAGCAGCTTAAGGGCAGGGGTAAAAAGGGAAGCTTTCTTT. This sequence encodes CASSLRAGVKREAFF.

A single count supports this clone. The rearrangement uses TRBV15 and TRBJ2-7, with D perhaps being TRBD1 or TRBD2 (5 bases each). This CDR3 is built from 16 residues. Trimming cost V 0 bases and J 3 bases, with 15 bases left between them. Germline assignment: CDR1 LNHNV and CDR2 YYDKDF (reference sequence). CDR3 sequence reads: CATSRDRGGTSYEQYF. The CDR3 DNA follows: TGTGCCACCAGCAGAGATAGGGGCGGAACTAGCTACGAGCAGTACTTC.

This clone appeared once. Its ends do not fully match the called genes, so a read error is possible. The chain uses TRBV27 and TRBJ1-2; 10 nucleotides line up with TRBD1. The germline V gene encodes CDR1 MNHEY and CDR2 SMNVEV (reference sequence). The CDR3 consists of 13 residues. CDR3 amino acids: CVSRRQGAVGYTF. DNA for the CDR3: TGTGTCAGCAGACGACAGGGGGCAGTTGGCTACACCTTC.

A few counts support this clone. This chain joins TRBV15 and TRBJ1-4, with D possibly matching TRBD1 (6 bases). The CDR3 has 15 residues. Germline-derived CDR1 and CDR2 are LNHNV and YYDKDF (reference sequence). With 2 bases removed from V and 8 bases from J, the gap between germline ends came to 15 bases. Here the CDR3 reads CATSRRGALGEKLFF. DNA of the CDR3: TGTGCCACCAGCAGACGGGGGGCATTGGGCGAAAAACTGTTTTTT.

The chain employs TRBV30 and TRBJ2-5; D is perhaps TRBD1 or TRBD2 (6 bases each). The CDR3 covers 13 residues. Trimming pared 7 bases from V and 5 bases from J, leaving 17 bases between. Germline-derived CDR1 and CDR2 are GTSNPN and SVGIG (reference sequence). This CDR3 reads CASGDGGGETQYF. Written as DNA, the CDR3 is TGTGCCTCCGGGGACGGAGGGGGGGAGACCCAGTACTTC.

The chain has TRBV4-3 and TRBJ2-7; 12 bases match TRBD1. The CDR3 sequence is 16 residues long. Germline V CDR1 and CDR2: LGHNA, YSLEER. After removal of 1 base from V and 5 bases from J, the junction contained 6 bases not matched to a gene. CDR3 coding DNA: TGCGCCAGCAGCCAAGGGCCGGGACAGGGGGCCCACGAGCAGTACTTC. It translates to CASSQGPGQGAHEQYF.

The J gene is TRBJ2-7, the V gene TRBV5-4; the D is unclear. From germline, CDR1 is SGHNT and CDR2 YYREEE (reference sequence). The CDR3 loop spans 14 amino acids. V was trimmed by 0 bases and J by 3 bases, leaving 10 bases between them. CDR3 sequence (DNA): TGTGCCAGCAGCTTGGGCGCAGATGTCTACGAGCAGTACTTC. This translates into CASSLGADVYEQYF.

This clone has just one count. The rearrangement links TRBV28 to TRBJ1-6; 9 bases are shared with TRBD1. V shed 10 bases, J shed 0 bases, and the junction held 4 bases outside the gene matches. The germline gives CDR1 MDHEN, CDR2 SYDVKM. This CDR3 is built from 15 residues. As DNA, the CDR3 is TGTGCCACCGGGACAGGGAGCTCCTATAATTCACCCCTCCACTTT. It translates to CATGTGSSYNSPLHF.

In nucleotides, the CDR3 is TGCGCCAGCAGGGACAGGGGGAACGGATGGTCCTACGAGCAGTACTTC. Protein: CASRDRGNGWSYEQYF. The chain is built from TRBV5-1 and TRBJ2-7, with 10 bases matching TRBD1. V was clipped by 5 bases and J by 1 base; unmatched bases: 9. Germline V lookup: CDR1 SGHRS, CDR2 YFSETQ. The CDR3 sequence is 16 residues long. The full variable domain, in which reference TRBV5-1 and TRBJ2-7 provide the parts outside the CDR3, is KAGVTQTPRYLIKTRGQQVTLSCSPISGHRSVSWYQQTPGQGLQFLFEYFSETQRNKGNFPGRFSGRQFSNSRSEMNVSTLELGDSALYLCASRDRGNGWSYEQYFGPGTRLTVT.

The sample holds a few counts of this clone. The V and J genes are TRBV6-4 and TRBJ1-1; TRBD1 agrees at 7 bases. The CDR3 consists of 13 residues. Germline CDR1 is MRHNA and CDR2 is SNTAGT. Germline trimming cut 5 bases from V and 4 bases from J; bases unmatched to any gene: 4. The CDR3 DNA is TGTGCCAGCAGTCCAGGGGGAACCACTGAAGCTTTCTTT. It translates to CASSPGGTTEAFF.

This clone was recorded a few times. The chain uses TRBV6-1 and TRBJ1-2, with D possibly being TRBD1 (6 bases). Trimming shortened V by 3 bases and J by 0 bases, and 11 bases separated the two germline ends. The CDR3 is 15 amino acids. CDR1 is MNHNS, CDR2 SASEGT, per germline. CDR3 DNA sequence: TGTGCCAGCAGTGAGAGAGGGGGAGCTAACTATGGCTACACCTTC. Protein product: CASSERGGANYGYTF.

The chain carries TRBV29-1 and TRBJ2-1, with TRBD2 matching over 8 bases. CDR1 is SQVTM and CDR2 is ANQGSEA in the germline V gene. This CDR3 spans 15 amino acids. The V and J ends lost 8 bases and 8 bases, in that order; junction bases with no gene match: 17. Here the CDR3 DNA reads TGCAGCATCCAATTTTCAGCGGGGGAAGGCGATGAGCAGTTCTTC. Amino acid sequence: CSIQFSAGEGDEQFF.

The chain combines TRBV7-6 with TRBJ2-1; D remains unclear. The CDR3 loop spans 16 amino acids. Per germline, CDR1 SGHVS and CDR2 FNYEAQ. V lost 4 bases and J lost 0, with 13 bases in between. Written as DNA, the CDR3 is TGTGCCAGCAGCTATGTCCAGCATAGCTCCTACAATGAGCAGTTCTTC. This encodes CASSYVQHSSYNEQFF.

CDR3: CASSQDKTSGQYF. DNA for the CDR3: TGTGCCAGCAGCCAAGATAAAACGTCCGGGCAGTACTTC. The V call is TRBV4-2, the J call TRBJ2-7; no definite D call. V lost 0 bases to trimming and J lost 9 bases, with 12 bases between them. CDR1 and CDR2 from the germline V gene are LGHNA and YNFKEQ. This CDR3 has 13 amino acids.

This clone was recorded once. This chain links TRBV14 with TRBJ2-7, with a tentative D call TRBD1 (6 bases). The V gene's germline CDR1 is SGHDN and CDR2 FVKESK. Trimming cost V 4 bases and J 2 bases, with 12 bases left between them. There are 14 residues in the CDR3. In DNA, the CDR3 is TGTGCCAGCAGCCGAGGGGGATTAACCTACGAGCAGTACTTC. It codes for CASSRGGLTYEQYF. The whole variable domain, remainder taken from reference TRBV14 and TRBJ2-7, is EAGVTQFPSHSVIEKGQTVTLRCDPISGHDNLYWYRRVMGKEIKFLLHFVKESKQDESGMPNNRFLAERTGGTYSTLKVQPAELEDSGVYFCASSRGGLTYEQYFGPGTRLTVT.

This clone is a singleton in its sample. The CDR3 sequence: CASMRTSGGITDTQYF. The DNA for the CDR3 is TGCGCCAGCATGAGGACTAGCGGGGGTATCACAGATACGCAGTATTTT. The V call is TRBV5-1, the J call TRBJ2-3; TRBD2 agrees at 13 bases. Germline V gene lookup returns CDR1 SGHRS and CDR2 YFSETQ. The J segment lost 2 bases and the V segment lost 6 bases, leaving 6 bases of the junction unmatched. The CDR3 covers 16 residues.

The chain is built from TRBV7-2 and TRBJ2-2; 11 bases are shared with TRBD2. Germline V gene lookup returns CDR1 SGHTA and CDR2 FQGNSA. The CDR3 sequence is 17 residues long. J gave up 2 bases and V 5 bases, and 7 bases lay outside the gene matches. DNA of the CDR3: TGTGCCAGCAGCCCACTGGGGACTAGCGGAAACACCGGGGAGCTGTTTTTT. It is translated as CASSPLGTSGNTGELFF.

The V and J genes are TRBV5-6 and TRBJ2-7; either TRBD1 or TRBD2 may fit D (7 bases each). CDR3 size: 15 residues. The germline gives CDR1 SGHDT, CDR2 YYEEEE. V dropped 0 bases and J dropped 4 bases, with 14 bases sitting between them. In nucleotides, the CDR3 is TGTGCCAGCAGCTTGGAACCAGGGGGGGAGTACGAGCAGTACTTC. As protein: CASSLEPGGEYEQYF.

This clone was found a few times. V and J are TRBV7-6 and TRBJ2-3, with 14 positions matching TRBD2. Germline assignment: CDR1 SGHVS and CDR2 FNYEAQ. The J segment lost 2 bases and the V segment lost 1 base, leaving 5 bases of the junction unmatched. There are 18 residues in the CDR3. CDR3 amino acids: CASSLGLAGGRSTDTQYF. The CDR3 DNA reads TGTGCCAGCAGCTTAGGACTAGCGGGGGGGCGTTCCACAGATACGCAGTATTTT. Using reference TRBV7-6 and TRBJ2-3 for the parts outside the CDR3, the full variable domain is GAGVSQSPRYKVTKRGQDVALRCDPISGHVSLYWYRQALGQGPEFLTYFNYEAQQDKSGLPNDRFSAERPEGSISTLTIQRTEQRDSAMYRCASSLGLAGGRSTDTQYFGPGTRLTVL.

V is TRBV19 and J is TRBJ2-2; D is uncertain. CDR1 is LNHDA and CDR2 is SQIVND in the germline V gene (reference sequence). Trimming took 4 bases from V and 7 from J, leaving 10 bases between them. The CDR3 is 13 residues long. The CDR3 reads CASSTAAGGELFF. CDR3 DNA sequence: TGTGCCAGTAGTACCGCCGCAGGCGGGGAGCTGTTTTTT.